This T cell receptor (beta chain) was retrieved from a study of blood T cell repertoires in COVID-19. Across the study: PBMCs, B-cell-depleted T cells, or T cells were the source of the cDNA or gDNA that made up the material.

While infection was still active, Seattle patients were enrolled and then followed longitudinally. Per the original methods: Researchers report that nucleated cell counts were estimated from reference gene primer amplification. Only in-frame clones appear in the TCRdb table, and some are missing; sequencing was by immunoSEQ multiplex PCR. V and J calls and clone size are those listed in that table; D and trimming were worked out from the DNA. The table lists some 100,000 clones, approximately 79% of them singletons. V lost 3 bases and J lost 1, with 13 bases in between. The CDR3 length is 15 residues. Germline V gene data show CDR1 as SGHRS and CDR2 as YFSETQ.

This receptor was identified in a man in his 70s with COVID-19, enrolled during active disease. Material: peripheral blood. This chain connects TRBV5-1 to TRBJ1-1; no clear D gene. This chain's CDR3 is CASSSSPVWNTEAFF. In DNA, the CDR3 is TGCGCCAGCAGCTCCTCCCCGGTTTGGAACACTGAAGCTTTCTTT.